This TCR beta chain was documented in a study of cytomegalovirus exposure and HLA in healthy donors. The primer mix had 60 Vbeta and 13 Jbeta primers. Repertoires were generated with immunoSEQ multiplex PCR, while TCRdb's copy carries only in-frame clones and drops some. The sample yields about 55,000 clones, over 65% seen once. The CDR3 length is 15 residues. V lost 4 bases to trimming and J lost 3 bases; unmatched junction nucleotides: 4. In germline, CDR1 is MNHEY, CDR2 SMNVEV (reference sequence). General study results and limits: Per a later analysis, under 20,000 TCR beta sequences showed association with HLA alleles at 0.05 false discovery rate. Using the classifier, cytomegalovirus status was reportedly diagnosed with high specificity and sensitivity. Common viral pathogens were later found to be apparently linked to several of the most significant clusters.

About this clone: What it recognizes is unknown.

Input material: PBMCs. This chain uses TRBV27 with TRBJ1-2, with 11 bases identical to TRBD1. This clonotype originated in a man aged 40-49 years in good health and CMV-seropositive. CDR3 coding DNA: TGTGCCAGCAGTTATGGGACAGGGGGTCACTATGGCTACACCTTC. Translated, it gives CASSYGTGGHYGYTF.